What follows are 22 T cell receptor beta chains derived from one specimen sequenced in a study of immune heterogeneity within non-small cell lung tumors. TCR beta CDR3 was amplified by multiplex PCR using 32 V and 13 J primers. TCRdb ran MiXCR on the multiplex PCR reads and lists one entry per CDR3 protein. The data contain fewer than 13,000 distinct CDR3 sequences, 25% to 35% of them singletons. With approximately 600 ng used per sample, the template was genomic DNA from bulk tumor. Biopsies, several per primary tumor and spaced far apart, were collected during surgery. It was patients with untreated, newly diagnosed non-small cell lung cancer who underwent curative surgery. The sample comprised lung tumor tissue. Receptor source: a woman aged 55-75 years with non-small cell lung cancer.

For this clonotype: This may be a read error: a much more frequent sequence differs by one nucleotide. CDR3 loop: CASSSAGSYNDQFF. The CDR3 nucleotides are TGTGCCAGCAGTTCAGCGGGAAGCTACAATGATCAGTTCTTC. The chain joins TRBV27 to TRBJ2-1, with TRBD2 matching 7 bases. Germline CDR1 MNHEY, CDR2 SMNVEV (reference sequence). The CDR3 is 14 amino acids.

As concerns this clonotype: One base away lies a much larger clone, so this may be a sequencing read error. V and J are TRBV27 and TRBJ1-2; D possibly corresponds to TRBD1 (6 bases). CDR3 length equals 16 residues. Germline assignment: CDR1 MNHEY and CDR2 SMNVEV (reference sequence). The CDR3 sequence: CASGLASLGGRGGYTF. In nucleotides, the CDR3 is TGTGCCAGCGGTTTGGCGTCTTTAGGGGGGCGGGGTGGCTACACCTTC.

The chain uses TRBV2 and TRBJ2-7; 9 positions agree with TRBD2. Germline V CDR1 and CDR2: SNHLY, FYNNEI. J gave up 2 bases and V 4 bases, and 9 bases lay outside the gene matches. The CDR3 is 16 amino acids. The DNA of the CDR3 is TGTGCCAGCAGTGGCCACCGACTAGCGGAGACCTACGAGCAGTACTTC. Its protein product is CASSGHRLAETYEQYF.

This clonotype was recorded many times. V is TRBV29-1 and J is TRBJ1-4; D perhaps matches TRBD1 (5 bases). The CDR3 has 14 amino acids. Trimming removed 3 bases from V and 8 bases from J, with 16 bases in between. Germline V CDR1 and CDR2: SQVTM, ANQGSEA. The CDR3 bases are TGCAGCGTTGACCTGGGGGGAGGGAAGGAAAAACTGTTTTTT. This gives the protein CSVDLGGGKEKLFF.

The chain combines TRBV7-2 with TRBJ2-7; no reliable D call. CDR1 and CDR2 from the germline V gene are SGHTA and FQGNSA. The CDR3 spans 14 residues. Trimming removed 1 base from V and 4 bases from J, with 11 bases in between. CDR3 nucleotide sequence: TGTGCCAGCAGCTTAGACTCCTTTGGGTACGAGCAGTACTTC. Translating it yields CASSLDSFGYEQYF.

A remark on this clonotype: A much larger clonotype is one base distant, so this may be a read error. The chain is built from TRBV13 and TRBJ1-2; D uncertain. V was trimmed by 3 bases and J by 7 bases, leaving 15 bases between them. The germline CDR1 and CDR2 sequences are PRHDT and FYEKMQ (reference sequence). The CDR3 covers 14 residues. CDR3 sequence: CASSFPSPDRGYTF. The DNA of the CDR3 is TGTGCCAGCAGCTTTCCATCGCCCGACCGTGGCTACACCTTC.

This clonotype was recorded once. One end of the junction does not line up with germline, which may come from a read error. The chain links TRBV6-5 to TRBJ2-5, with TRBD2 identical over 7 bases. CDR3 length: 14 residues. Per germline, CDR1 MNHEY and CDR2 SVGAGI. The CDR3 bases are TGTGCCAGCAGTTCCCTGGCGGGAGTCGAGACCAAGTACTTC. Translated: CASSSLAGVETKYF.

This clonotype occurred many times. V is TRBV19 and J is TRBJ1-1, with a tentative D call TRBD1 (6 bases). Trimming pared 1 base from V and 7 bases from J, leaving 16 bases between. The CDR3 loop spans 15 amino acids. Germline V gene sequence: CDR1 LNHDA, CDR2 SQIVND (reference sequence). In DNA form, the CDR3 reads TGTGCCAGTAGTATAGCGTGGGGGCCCGAGGGTGAAGCTTTCTTT. Its translation: CASSIAWGPEGEAFF.

By share, this clonotype counts as medium-sized. The rearrangement uses TRBV28 and TRBJ2-1; D gene ambiguous. The germline V and J ends were trimmed by 3 bases and 4 bases, with 4 bases remaining between them. This CDR3 spans 12 amino acids. Germline lookup yields CDR1 MDHEN and CDR2 SYDVKM. This CDR3 is CASSLQYNEQFF. DNA of the CDR3: TGTGCCAGCAGTTTGCAGTACAATGAGCAGTTCTTC.

Many counts were recorded for this clonotype. The gene calls are TRBV7-8 and TRBJ1-3; 7 bases fit TRBD1. The CDR3 extends over 15 amino acids. Losses at the gene ends were 4 bases for V and 8 bases for J; bases not matched to a gene: 11. The germline V gene has CDR1 SGHVS and CDR2 FQNEAQ. DNA for the CDR3: TGTGCCAGCAGCTCCCTGACAGGGTTCGGCTACACCATATATTTT. Translated, it gives CASSSLTGFGYTIYF.

This clonotype is classed as medium-sized (0.01 to 0.1%). This sequence joins TRBV7-2 and TRBJ2-7; 7 nucleotides line up with TRBD2. CDR3 size: 13 residues. Trimming removed 4 bases from V and 4 bases from J; junction bases left unmatched: 4. Germline V lookup: CDR1 SGHTA, CDR2 FQGNSA. In DNA form, the CDR3 reads TGTGCCAGCAGCTCAGGACTAGTGTACGAGCAGTACTTC. Protein product: CASSSGLVYEQYF.

This clonotype was picked up one time. Because the CDR3 is missing its conserved closing phenylalanine or tryptophan, this is likely a read error. Because the CDR3's place on the DNA is in doubt, the DNA is left out and the CDR3 is given as listed by TCRdb. V gene TRBV5-1 combines with J gene TRBJ2-3; the D call TRBD1 from the table was never checked on the DNA. Termini included, the CDR3 measures 14 amino acids. Germline V gene data show CDR1 as SGHRS and CDR2 as YFSETQ. The CDR3: CASSSEGGEQYFGP.

This clonotype came up many times. The chain carries TRBV7-3 and TRBJ2-5; perhaps TRBD1 as D (6 bases). Trimming removed 4 bases from V and 3 bases from J, with 12 bases in between. The CDR3 consists of 14 residues. The V gene's germline CDR1 is SGHTA and CDR2 FQGTGA. The CDR3 protein is CASSSLGQKETQYF. Here the CDR3 DNA reads TGTGCCAGCAGCTCCCTTGGACAGAAAGAGACCCAGTACTTC.

The sample holds many counts of this clonotype. The CDR3 loop reads CSARLGGYAFF. CDR3 DNA: TGCAGTGCTAGATTAGGGGGGTACGCTTTCTTT. This chain connects TRBV20-1 to TRBJ1-1; tentatively, D is TRBD1 (6 bases). The CDR3 is 11 amino acids. The germline CDR1 and CDR2 sequences are DFQATT and SNEGSKA (reference sequence). V lost 2 bases, J lost 11 bases, and 12 bases lay in between.

The chain has TRBV5-6 and TRBJ2-7; D possibly uses TRBD1 or TRBD2 (5 bases each). The CDR3 is 15 residues long. Germline V gene data show CDR1 as SGHDT and CDR2 as YYEEEE. Trimming took off 3 bases at V and 0 bases at J, with 13 bases between the two ends. The CDR3: CASSSRDGSSYEQYF. The CDR3 DNA sequence: TGTGCCAGCAGCTCCCGGGACGGAAGCTCCTACGAGCAGTACTTC.

The rearrangement links TRBV10-1 to TRBJ1-6, with 7 bases lining up with TRBD1. The CDR3 length is 17 residues. Germline CDR1 and CDR2: WNHNN and SYGVQD (reference sequence). V lost 3 bases, J lost 10 bases, and 15 bases stayed unmatched. The CDR3: CASSDGGDRADTSPLHF. Written as DNA, the CDR3 is TGCGCCAGCAGTGACGGTGGTGACAGGGCGGATACCTCACCCCTCCACTTT.

There are many counts of this clonotype. This chain connects TRBV12-5 to TRBJ2-1; 9 bases are shared with TRBD2. V was pared by 0 bases and J by 3 bases, with 9 bases of the junction left unmatched. This CDR3 has 18 residues. CDR1 and CDR2 from the germline V gene are LGHNT and FRNRAP. The CDR3, as DNA: TGTGCTAGTGGTTTGGTTACTAGTAGCGGGAGTGGCTACAATGAGCAGTTCTTC. As protein: CASGLVTSSGSGYNEQFF.

Of note for this clonotype: Since a much larger clone is just one base distant, this may be a read error. The chain employs TRBV11-2 and TRBJ2-7; possible D gene TRBD2, 5 bases. CDR3 length: 13 residues. Germline assignment: CDR1 SGHAT and CDR2 FQNNGV. The CDR3, as DNA: TGTGCCAGCAGATTAGCGAGACCGTACGAGCAGTACTTC. Amino acid sequence: CASRLARPYEQYF.

In the case of this clonotype: A clone one base away is much larger, so this may be a read error. The chain has TRBV7-6 and TRBJ2-5; D tentatively fits TRBD1 or TRBD2 (5 bases each). Germline V gene lookup returns CDR1 SGHVS and CDR2 FNYEAQ. This CDR3 has 18 amino acids. The CDR3 sequence is CPSSYPLASEGEKETQYF. The CDR3 nucleotides read TGTCCCAGCAGCTACCCCTTAGCGTCAGAAGGGGAAAAAGAGACCCAGTACTTC.

This clonotype counts as medium-sized (0.01 to 0.1%). The CDR3 spells CASSAGDSNQPQHF. The CDR3 DNA follows: TGTGCCAGCAGCGCAGGAGACTCCAATCAGCCCCAGCATTTT. The chain links TRBV7-8 to TRBJ1-5; no reliable D call. Trimming pared 5 bases from V and 3 bases from J, leaving 11 bases between. Germline values: CDR1 SGHVS, CDR2 FQNEAQ. The CDR3 has 14 residues.

This clonotype is medium-sized by share. The chain carries TRBV7-8 and TRBJ2-7, with 10 bases matching TRBD2. The CDR3 is 16 residues long. CDR1 is SGHVS, CDR2 FQNEAQ, per germline. Trimming removed 2 bases from V and 2 bases from J; junction bases left unmatched: 6. The CDR3 spells CASSLPSSGGTYEQYF. DNA of the CDR3: TGTGCCAGCAGCTTACCCTCTAGCGGGGGAACCTACGAGCAGTACTTC.

To note about this clonotype: A much larger clone sits a single nucleotide away, making a read error possible. This chain joins TRBV7-9 and TRBJ2-7, with TRBD2 matching over 10 bases. This CDR3 is 17 amino acids long. Germline loops: CDR1 SEHNR, CDR2 FQNEAQ (reference sequence). The CDR3 DNA reads TGTGCCAGCAGCTTAACAGCCACTAGCGGGGACTCCTACGATCAGTACTTC. Translation gives CASSLTATSGDSYDQYF.